This paragraph reports one TCR beta chain. Its antigen remains undetermined. No much larger clone exists at a distance of one base, and base qualities are not known. Counted from cysteine to phenylalanine, this CDR3 has 14 amino acids. The read is trimmed to its CDR3 DNA, 42 bases read in frame from base 1. Deletion took 5 bases off V and 4 bases off J, with a span of 15 bases between the germline ends. As encoded in the germline V gene (reference sequence), CDR1 is SGHNT while CDR2 is YYREEE. TCRbeta CDR3 sequencing was performed on sorted unstimulated T cells and on proliferating T cells recovered from mixed lymphocyte reactions. Fresh whole blood from about ten HLA-typed healthy donors served as the source for isolating PBMCs. To map where alloreactive clones came from, unstimulated CD4+ regulatory T cells were FACS-sorted. This record belongs to a study of siplizumab effects on memory and regulatory T cells (dated by TCRdb to about 2019). With respect to the entire study: The effect of the anti-CD2 antibody siplizumab on alloreactive T-cell subsets was examined in allogeneic mixed lymphocyte reactions constructed from human PBMCs.

Library creation used the immunoSEQ multiplex PCR assay. Some 1.1 x 10^5 TCR templates per sample were assayed by the deep sequencing platform. Genomic DNA extracted from sorted T cells was used for TCRbeta CDR3 sequencing. Per the authors' processing: The R programming language was used for clonal analysis of TCRbeta CDR3 data. Comparing unstimulated samples against CFSE-low samples taken after the reaction was how alloreactive CD4+ and CD8+ clones were defined. By matching sequences to the repertoires of sorted unstimulated Treg and non-Treg cells, each alloreactive CD4+ clone was assigned a regulatory or non-regulatory origin. TCRdb took over this immuneACCESS table, retaining in-frame rearrangements with V and J assigned. Such tables are incomplete; in checked studies, under half of the missing clones stem from an unresolved V gene, and the remainder is unexplained. That table furnishes V, J and clone size, whereas the DNA furnished D and trimming. The sample table contains some 100,000 clones; only one count was recorded for about 93% of them. About 0.6% of the sample is taken by the ten largest.

The research as a whole found: Because sequences below about 10^-5 frequency were poorly captured, only a minor fraction of alloreactive clones could be mapped to unstimulated subsets. Unstimulated naive T cells appeared to be more diverse than memory T cells, and naive cells seemed to make a substantial contribution to the alloresponse. The suppressive function of proliferating Tregs from siplizumab cultures was not functionally confirmed. About 80-96% of proliferating CD4+ or CD8+ clones could not be given a naive or memory phenotype. Among mappable alloreactive CD4+ clones, an average Treg-derived fraction of about 69% was observed with siplizumab, compared with 26.9% in control reactions. The cumulative frequency of alloreactive sequences that could be traced back to unstimulated CD4+ memory T cells was significantly reduced by siplizumab.

Recombination linked TRBV5-4 to TRBJ1-1; the D gene is perhaps TRBD1, on 6 matching bases. The sequenced material came from Tregs sorted from blood. This receptor was obtained from a human donor in good health. Read as DNA, the sequence is TGTGCCAGCAGTGACAGGCGGGGGGCCACTGAAGCTTTCTTT. Translated, it gives CASSDRRGATEAFF.